Each of the 16 T cell receptor beta chains below was sequenced from the same sample in a study of T cells in Graves' hyperthyroidism and ophthalmopathy. Amplified TCR beta CDR3 regions came from RNA transcripts. The HTBI primer set drove a first-round RT-PCR of the TCR CDR3. TCRdb reanalysed the multiplex PCR reads using MiXCR and keeps one entry per CDR3 protein. The profile covers fewer than 700,000 distinct CDR3 sequences, with 15% to 20% appearing a single time and 3% to 4% taken by the ten largest. The sequencing input was blood. These receptors were obtained from a woman under 40 with Graves' hyperthyroidism.

This clonotype was observed a handful of times. The chain combines TRBV3-1 with TRBJ2-7; D assignment may be TRBD1 or TRBD2 (6 bases each). V lost 4 bases, J lost 1 base, and 20 bases lay in between. The CDR3 loop spans 17 amino acids. The germline V gene encodes CDR1 LGHDT and CDR2 YNNKEL (reference sequence). The CDR3 bases are TGTGCCAGCAGCCGAGGGGGATCGACTAGAAGTTCCTACGAGCAGTACTTC. Its protein product is CASSRGGSTRSSYEQYF.

The table lists this clonotype with many counts. The V and J genes are TRBV7-6 and TRBJ2-7; 7 bases match TRBD1. V shed 3 bases, J shed 4 bases, and the junction held 6 bases outside the gene matches. This CDR3 comprises 14 residues. Germline V gene sequence: CDR1 SGHVS, CDR2 FNYEAQ. DNA for the CDR3: TGTGCCAGCAGCTTTGGACAGGCGATTTACGAGCAGTACTTC. Its protein product is CASSFGQAIYEQYF.

V and J are TRBV7-3 and TRBJ2-2, with D unclear. The CDR3 consists of 14 residues. Trimming cost V 1 base and J 6 bases, with 9 bases left between them. Germline V gene lookup returns CDR1 SGHTA and CDR2 FQGTGA. CDR3 coding DNA: TGTGCCAGCAGCTTAAATTCTGCATCCGGGGAGCTGTTTTTT. This encodes CASSLNSASGELFF.

There are many counts of this clonotype. J is TRBJ1-1 and V is TRBV27; no firm D call. Germline assignment: CDR1 MNHEY and CDR2 SMNVEV (reference sequence). V was clipped by 1 base and J by 0 bases, with 6 bases between them. The length of the CDR3 is 14 residues. The CDR3: CASSLWAVNTEAFF. The CDR3 nucleotides read TGTGCCAGCAGTTTATGGGCAGTGAACACTGAAGCTTTCTTT.

This clonotype has at least ten counts. The genes are TRBV20-1 and TRBJ2-1; TRBD2 is a possible D gene (5 bases). The ends were cut back, 0 bases at V and 0 bases at J, with 12 bases in the middle. This CDR3 comprises 16 residues. Germline CDR1 and CDR2: DFQATT and SNEGSKA (reference sequence). In DNA form, the CDR3 reads TGCAGTGCTAGAGATCTGCGCGGAGGCTCCTACAATGAGCAGTTCTTC. The encoded protein is CSARDLRGGSYNEQFF.

This clonotype has at least ten counts. The chain combines TRBV3-1 with TRBJ2-7; TRBD1 might be the D (5 bases). CDR3 length: 16 residues. Germline V CDR1 and CDR2: LGHDT, YNNKEL (reference sequence). V lost 0 bases and J lost 4, with 16 bases in between. In nucleotides, the CDR3 is TGTGCCAGCAGCCAAGATTTAGAGACAGCGAATTACGAGCAGTACTTC. Protein product: CASSQDLETANYEQYF.

This clonotype was observed many times. The V gene is TRBV20-1, the J gene TRBJ1-1, with 7 bases fitting TRBD1. CDR1 is DFQATT and CDR2 is SNEGSKA in the germline V gene (reference sequence). The V gene end was trimmed by 6 bases and the J gene end by 7 bases; junction bases not matched to a gene: 8. CDR3 length equals 12 residues. CDR3 sequence: CSAMGQRREAFF. For the CDR3, the DNA is TGCAGTGCAATGGGACAGCGTCGTGAAGCTTTCTTT.

The chain joins TRBV11-1 to TRBJ2-3, with D maybe TRBD2 (6 bases). This CDR3 comprises 14 residues. Germline V gene sequence: CDR1 SGHAT, CDR2 FQDESV (reference sequence). V was pared by 5 bases and J by 5 bases, with 14 bases between. The CDR3 region is CASSPMDYLDTQYF. For the CDR3, the DNA is TGTGCCAGCAGCCCGATGGACTATTTAGATACGCAGTATTTT.

There are many counts of this clonotype. One end of the junction is discordant with germline, which a read error may explain. This rearrangement joins TRBV28 to TRBJ1-5; the D is unclear. Germline V CDR1 and CDR2: MDHEN, SYDVKM. The CDR3 totals 12 residues. CDR3 loop: CASSLSDQPQHF. CDR3 bases: TGTGCCAGCAGCTTATCTGATCAGCCCCAGCATTTT.

This clonotype has ten or more counts. This sequence joins TRBV2 and TRBJ2-1; 11 bases agree with TRBD1. V lost 2 bases to trimming and J lost 8 bases; unmatched junction nucleotides: 5. Germline values: CDR1 SNHLY, CDR2 FYNNEI. The CDR3 is 15 residues long. The CDR3 DNA is TGTGCCAGCAGTGAAATAGGACAGGGGGCATATGAGCAGTTCTTC. It specifies CASSEIGQGAYEQFF.

This clonotype was seen repeatedly, ten times or more. The chain couples TRBV2 to TRBJ2-7; no definite D call. The germline V gene has CDR1 SNHLY and CDR2 FYNNEI. The CDR3 is 12 amino acids. V lost 0 bases, J lost 3 bases, and 3 bases lay in between. The CDR3 loop reads CASSEAVYEQYF. CDR3 coding DNA: TGTGCCAGCAGTGAAGCGGTCTACGAGCAGTACTTC.

This clonotype was seen only a few times. V usage is TRBV5-6 and J usage is TRBJ2-1; 7 bases match TRBD2. V dropped 5 bases and J dropped 6; count of bases not matched to a gene: 20. CDR3 length: 18 residues. Germline V lookup: CDR1 SGHDT, CDR2 YYEEEE. CDR3 bases: TGTGCCAGCAGAAGAAGCTTGGGAGGGACTTTTAGTATCAATGAGCAGTTCTTC. Amino acids: CASRRSLGGTFSINEQFF.

At least ten counts were recorded for this clonotype. The chain joins TRBV20-1 to TRBJ2-2; D is unresolved. Germline V lookup: CDR1 DFQATT, CDR2 SNEGSKA (reference sequence). CDR3 size: 13 residues. The V and J ends lost 6 bases and 0 bases respectively, with 8 bases between them. The CDR3, as DNA: TGCAGTGCGGAGACCACGAACACCGGGGAGCTGTTTTTT. It specifies CSAETTNTGELFF.

With respect to this clonotype: This clone may be a read error of a much larger clone one base away. J is TRBJ1-1 and V is TRBV7-9, with 11 bases aligning to TRBD1. Per germline, CDR1 SEHNR and CDR2 FQNEAQ (reference sequence). J was trimmed by 4 bases and V by 4 bases; bases with no gene match: 8. The CDR3 extends over 16 amino acids. CDR3 amino acids: CASSSGQGVISTEAFF. The DNA of the CDR3 is TGTGCCAGCAGCTCGGGACAGGGGGTTATTAGCACTGAAGCTTTCTTT.

This sequence joins TRBV30 and TRBJ2-3; D perhaps matches TRBD2 (5 bases). This CDR3 region has 14 residues. Trimming removed 3 bases at V and 0 bases at J, with 10 bases between. Germline V gives CDR1 GTSNPN, CDR2 SVGIG (reference sequence). The DNA of the CDR3 is TGTGCCTGGAGAAACGGGGTTAGCACAGATACGCAGTATTTT. Protein product: CAWRNGVSTDTQYF.

V gene TRBV27 combines with J gene TRBJ2-5; 8 nucleotides line up with TRBD1. The germline gives CDR1 MNHEY, CDR2 SMNVEV (reference sequence). V lost 5 bases and J lost 5; bases outside the gene matches: 13. CDR3 length: 16 amino acids. The CDR3 region is CASSPNRGSLGETQYF. The CDR3 region has the DNA TGTGCCAGCAGTCCCAACAGGGGGTCCCTGGGGGAGACCCAGTACTTC.